The 14 T cell receptor beta chains below were found in one sample sequenced in a study of blood T cell repertoires in COVID-19. Sequencing used immunoSEQ multiplex PCR; TCRdb keeps in-frame clones, though not all of them. This sample has 350,000 to 550,000 clones, with 80% to 90% found just once. Sequencing used PBMCs or T cells enriched from blood (not recorded which). These receptors all come from a man aged 25 to 40 who had recovered from COVID-19.

This clone was picked up one time. The J gene is TRBJ2-7, the V gene TRBV6-5, with D possibly TRBD2 on 6 matching bases. The CDR3 is 15 residues long. Trimming cost V 7 bases and J 1 base, with 17 bases left between them. CDR1 is MNHEY, CDR2 SVGAGI, per germline. The CDR3 DNA reads TGTGCCAGCACCCCTGGGGAGGTCGGTTCCTACGAGCAGTACTTC. Translated, it gives CASTPGEVGSYEQYF.

This clone was found a few times. The chain has TRBV5-1 and TRBJ1-5; 8 nucleotides agree with TRBD1. CDR1 is SGHRS and CDR2 is YFSETQ in the germline V gene. Losses at the gene ends were 4 bases for V and 7 bases for J; bases not matched to a gene: 10. CDR3 size: 15 residues. CDR3 in amino acids: CASSLEPDRAQPQHF. Here the CDR3 DNA reads TGCGCCAGCAGCCTGGAACCGGACAGGGCACAGCCCCAGCATTTT.

The chain uses TRBV6-6 and TRBJ1-5, with 10 bases fitting TRBD1. The CDR3 length is 14 residues. Germline values: CDR1 MNHNY, CDR2 SVGAGI (reference sequence). J was trimmed by 9 bases and V by 7 bases; bases with no gene match: 9. Here the CDR3 DNA reads TGTGCCAGCATTAGGACAGGGGGAGTTGGGCCCCAGCATTTT. It codes for CASIRTGGVGPQHF.

The chain uses TRBV24-1 and TRBJ2-7, with a tentative D call TRBD1 (6 bases). V was clipped by 7 bases and J by 2 bases, with 17 bases between them. From germline, CDR1 is KGHDR and CDR2 SFDVKD. CDR3 length: 15 residues. The CDR3 nucleotides are TGTGCCACCAGCGAAGGGACACCTCCTACCTACGAGCAGTACTTC. Encoded protein: CATSEGTPPTYEQYF.

This sequence joins TRBV6-1 and TRBJ1-6, with TRBD1 as a possible D gene (5 bases). Germline CDR1 and CDR2: MNHNS and SASEGT. Trimming pared 1 base from V and 14 bases from J, leaving 18 bases between. The CDR3 consists of 15 residues. This chain's CDR3 is CASSEVRGSLVALHF. CDR3 DNA sequence: TGTGCCAGCAGTGAAGTAAGGGGATCCCTTGTGGCCCTCCACTTT.

This clone was seen only once. This chain links TRBV30 with TRBJ1-2; D might be TRBD1 (6 bases). The ends were cut back, 8 bases at V and 8 bases at J, with 18 bases in the middle. CDR3 length: 12 residues. Germline-derived CDR1 and CDR2 are GTSNPN and SVGIG (reference sequence). DNA for the CDR3: TGTGCCACCAGGGGAACCCCGCGGGGCTACACCTTC. Translating gives CATRGTPRGYTF.

This chain joins TRBV4-1 and TRBJ2-7; tentative D call: TRBD2 (5 bases). The V end was cut by 5 bases, the J end by 0 bases, with 8 bases between. The germline V gene has CDR1 MGHRA and CDR2 YSYEKL. CDR3 length equals 13 residues. The CDR3 loop is CASSARDSYEQYF. Here the CDR3 DNA reads TGCGCCAGCAGCGCCCGGGACTCCTACGAGCAGTACTTC.

This rearrangement joins TRBV4-1 to TRBJ1-5; the match to TRBD1 covers 7 bases. The J segment lost 4 bases and the V segment lost 0 bases, leaving 3 bases of the junction unmatched. Germline values: CDR1 MGHRA, CDR2 YSYEKL. CDR3 length: 15 residues. The CDR3 DNA reads TGCGCCAGCAGCCAAGAGGACAGGAGTAATCAGCCCCAGCATTTT. This translates into CASSQEDRSNQPQHF.

This clone was counted once. This chain joins TRBV18 and TRBJ1-1; no clear D. The CDR3 is 13 amino acids. Germline CDR1 KGHSH, CDR2 LQKENI. V was clipped by 6 bases and J by 2 bases, with 10 bases between them. The CDR3 spells CASSPTTNTEAFF. The CDR3 DNA reads as TGTGCCAGCTCGCCGACAACAAACACTGAAGCTTTCTTT.

This chain joins TRBV7-6 and TRBJ2-7; D is perhaps TRBD1 (6 bases). The germline gives CDR1 SGHVS, CDR2 FNYEAQ. Trimming took 5 bases from V and 0 from J, leaving 14 bases between them. This CDR3 contains 15 residues. The CDR3 here is CASSRGGQNSYEQYF. The DNA for the CDR3 is TGTGCCAGCAGCCGTGGGGGCCAAAACTCCTACGAGCAGTACTTC. Drawing the rest from reference TRBV7-6 and TRBJ2-7, the complete variable domain is GAGVSQSPRYKVTKRGQDVALRCDPISGHVSLYWYRQALGQGPEFLTYFNYEAQQDKSGLPNDRFSAERPEGSISTLTIQRTEQRDSAMYRCASSRGGQNSYEQYFGPGTRLTVT.

This chain joins TRBV19 and TRBJ2-1; 9 nucleotides line up with TRBD2. The junction had 6 bases not matched to a gene; V was cut back by 6 bases and J by 3 bases. Looked up from germline, CDR1 is LNHDA and CDR2 is SQIVND (reference sequence). The CDR3 is 15 residues long. The CDR3 loop reads CASSRPSGNYNEQFF. DNA of the CDR3: TGTGCCAGTAGCAGACCTAGCGGGAACTACAATGAGCAGTTCTTC.

The sample holds one count of this clone. This chain connects TRBV4-2 to TRBJ2-1, with a tentative D call TRBD1 (6 bases). Germline CDR1 and CDR2: LGHNA and YNFKEQ. The CDR3 spans 18 residues. Trimming took off 3 bases at V and 0 bases at J, with 18 bases between the two ends. CDR3 amino acids: CASSHNRGGVVSYNEQFF. DNA for the CDR3: TGTGCCAGCAGCCATAACCGTGGGGGCGTAGTCTCCTACAATGAGCAGTTCTTC.

The chain has TRBV7-9 and TRBJ2-2, with D maybe TRBD1 (6 bases). Germline CDR1 is SEHNR and CDR2 is FQNEAQ (reference sequence). The CDR3 sequence is 13 residues long. Trimming removed 5 bases at V and 3 bases at J, with 7 bases between. CDR3 protein: CASSGTHTGELFF. CDR3 nucleotide sequence: TGTGCCAGCAGCGGGACACACACCGGGGAGCTGTTTTTT.

Only a few counts were recorded for this clone. This chain uses TRBV5-4 with TRBJ1-2; D unclear. This CDR3 is built from 14 residues. Germline V gene sequence: CDR1 SGHNT, CDR2 YYREEE (reference sequence). The V end lost 3 bases, the J end lost 0 bases, and 9 bases lay between the germline ends. As DNA, the CDR3 is TGTGCCAGCAGCTACGGGTTTACTAACTATGGCTACACCTTC. The encoded protein is CASSYGFTNYGYTF.